The present TCR beta chain was sequenced within a study of cytomegalovirus exposure and HLA in healthy donors. Study-wide background: Counted in an early data release were 65 million to 100 million unique TCRs from HLA-typed donors.

In this sample, this clone turned up once. Its antigen is unknown. Sequence at one end of the junction differs from germline and may be a read error. In the same sample, other DNA sequences code for this CDR3. Whole-study findings and limits: The study carried out a later analysis of TCR beta sequences. It associated approximately 16,000 of them with specific HLA alleles at a false discovery rate of 0.05. Indistinguishable V segments, including TRBV6-2 and TRBV6-3, were excluded.

Primers for the PCR totalled 60 Vbeta and 13 Jbeta. Assay used: immunoSEQ multiplex PCR; TCRdb lists only in-frame clones, some missing. The sample holds about 200,000 clones, around 79% seen once. Germline V CDR1 and CDR2: SSHAT, FNYEAQ (reference sequence). This CDR3 spans 15 amino acids. Specimen: PBMCs. The chain has TRBV7-7 and TRBJ1-5, with D possibly matching TRBD1 (5 bases). This receptor was obtained from a male donor in good health and CMV-seropositive. As DNA, the CDR3 is TGTGCTAGCAGCCGGACACCGTATAGCAATCAACCCCAGCATTTT. Its translation: CASSRTPYSNQPQHF.